This paragraph reports one T cell receptor beta chain. Antigen specificity is unknown. Germline V CDR1 and CDR2: LGHNT, FRNRAP. This CDR3 is built from 15 residues. V was pared by 6 bases and J by 3 bases, with 8 bases of the junction left unmatched. These data are taken from a study of OX40 agonist ivuxolimab in advanced cancers. Study-wide results and caveats: Among the nonresponders, some also had low normalized T-cell clonal expansion.

The table came from immunoSEQ multiplex PCR; TCRdb's copy has only in-frame clones and leaves some out. The repertoire has about 26,000 clones, 75% to 85% of them found once; the top ten carry about 23%. This clonotype was sampled from an adult with an advanced solid tumor such as melanoma, head and neck, liver or kidney cancer. The sample here was CD4+ or CD8+ T cells sorted from blood, taken in a trial of the OX40 agonist ivuxolimab. The chain recombines TRBV12-5 with TRBJ2-1, with 7 bases matching TRBD1. CDR3 DNA sequence: TGTGCTAGTGGCCCCAGCACAGGGGACTACAATGAGCAGTTCTTC. It specifies CASGPSTGDYNEQFF.